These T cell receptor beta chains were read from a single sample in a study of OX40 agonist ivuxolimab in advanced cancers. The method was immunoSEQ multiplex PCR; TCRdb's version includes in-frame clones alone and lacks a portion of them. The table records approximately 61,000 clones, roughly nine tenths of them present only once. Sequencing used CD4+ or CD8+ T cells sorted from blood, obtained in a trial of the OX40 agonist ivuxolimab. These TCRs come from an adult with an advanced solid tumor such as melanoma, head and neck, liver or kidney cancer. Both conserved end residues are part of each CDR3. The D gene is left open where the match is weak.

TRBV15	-	CATSRVRGTTNEKLFF
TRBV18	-	CASSLLGEFYEQYF
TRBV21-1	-	CASIFLASNQPQHF
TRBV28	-	CASSFGRVGNEQFF
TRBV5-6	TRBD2	CASSLMGLAGGDTQYF
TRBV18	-	CASSPEDDGAIDF
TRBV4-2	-	CASSQDGGQGENSPLHF
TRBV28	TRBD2	CASSLGGGSYTGELFF
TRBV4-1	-	CASSQGTFSSYNEQFF
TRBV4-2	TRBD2	CASSLGGSGTRVQETQYF
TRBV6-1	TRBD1	CASSEDRGDQETQYF
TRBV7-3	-	CASSLQGGLTDTQYF
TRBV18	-	CASSPPVGGETYEQYF
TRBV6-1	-	CASSEAPGANYGYTF
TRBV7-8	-	CASSRYTDTQYF
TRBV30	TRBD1	CAWSSEDRGGTEAFF
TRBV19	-	CASSRDYGYTF
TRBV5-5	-	CASSLLTSSYEQYF
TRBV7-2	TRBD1	CASSRQGRTEAFF
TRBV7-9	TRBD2	CASSPGPRSGRAYNEQFF
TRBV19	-	CASRGAGYAFF
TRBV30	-	CAWGPGGRETQYF
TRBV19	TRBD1	CASSRTGMGADTQYF
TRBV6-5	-	CASSLKPGSNEQFF
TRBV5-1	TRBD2	CASSLGGRADTQYF
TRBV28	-	CASSPERNQPQHF
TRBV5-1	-	CASSWTEGVYGYTF
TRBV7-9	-	CASSSKGPYEQYF
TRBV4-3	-	CASSQDSATSGNTIYF
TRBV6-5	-	CASSYGRGADYNEQFF
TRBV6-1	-	CASSEAGPSNYGYTF
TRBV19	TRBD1	CASKAGRGFQETQYF
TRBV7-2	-	CASSRQANTGELFF
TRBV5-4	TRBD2	CASSPPGTRDTGELFF
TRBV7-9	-	CASSSGQGNPTEAFF
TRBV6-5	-	CASSQGFFSPLHF
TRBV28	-	CASSLQGSGGYTF
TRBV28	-	CASSLSGEDWKLFF
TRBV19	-	CASIPGSGVDTEAFF
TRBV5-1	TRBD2	CASSGTSGSAGELFF
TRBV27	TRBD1	CASSSGQEFMNTEAFF
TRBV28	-	CASSPDVFYGYTF
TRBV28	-	CASSLTGSAEAFF
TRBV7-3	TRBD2	CASSRGGLAGGYEQFF